The next 26 T cell receptor beta chains were all read from a single sample in a study of breast tumors, draining lymph nodes, adjacent tissues. Axillary draining lymph nodes of breast cancer patients supplied the node samples. TCRdb passed the multiplex PCR reads through MiXCR, listing each CDR3 protein once. The sample records about 220,000 distinct CDR3 sequences, 30% to 35% being singletons. Sequenced sample: axillary lymph node tissue. These TCRs come from a female donor with breast cancer. Some clones in this sample may be carry-over from other donors' samples.

This clonotype was detected many times. This chain connects TRBV20-1 to TRBJ2-5; 7 bases match TRBD1. The CDR3 runs 15 residues. The trim removed 0 bases at V and 0 bases at J, leaving 4 bases unmatched. Germline V lookup: CDR1 DFQATT, CDR2 SNEGSKA (reference sequence). This CDR3 is CSARDADRDQETQYF. In DNA form, the CDR3 reads TGCAGTGCTAGAGATGCCGACAGGGACCAAGAGACCCAGTACTTC.

The sample holds many counts of this clonotype. The chain has TRBV10-3 and TRBJ2-1, with a possible D match to TRBD1 (6 bases). The CDR3 is 14 residues long. Germline CDR1 reads ENHRY; CDR2 reads SYGVKD. Trimming removed 7 bases at V and 1 base at J, with 11 bases between. The CDR3 DNA reads TGTGCCATCAACAAGGGGGAGTCCTACAATGAGCAGTTCTTC. This translates into CAINKGESYNEQFF.

The chain carries TRBV5-1 and TRBJ2-1, with 7 nucleotides matching TRBD2. This CDR3 spans 14 amino acids. The ends lost 5 bases at V and 6 bases at J; junction bases unmatched: 8. Germline-derived CDR1 and CDR2 are SGHRS and YFSETQ. The CDR3 here is CASSFRTSGNEQFF. As DNA, the CDR3 is TGCGCCAGCAGTTTTCGGACTAGTGGCAATGAGCAGTTCTTC.

This clonotype turned up a few times. The chain combines TRBV18 with TRBJ2-2; TRBD1 aligns across 11 bases. Germline lookup yields CDR1 KGHSH and CDR2 LQKENI. With V trimmed by 8 bases and J by 5 bases, 7 bases remained unmatched. CDR3 length: 15 amino acids. The CDR3 DNA is TGTGCCAGCCGAGGACAGGGGGCGTCGACCGGGGAGCTGTTTTTT. Amino acid sequence: CASRGQGASTGELFF.

Many counts were recorded for this clonotype. V gene TRBV12-3 or TRBV12-4 combines with J gene TRBJ2-7; possible D gene TRBD1, 6 bases. The CDR3 extends over 12 amino acids. V lost 6 bases, J lost 4 bases, and 10 bases lay in between. The CDR3 is CASSLTGYEQYF. The DNA of the CDR3 is TGTGCCAGCAGCCTGACAGGATACGAGCAGTACTTC.

This clonotype has ten or more counts. This sequence joins TRBV11-2 and TRBJ2-7, with D perhaps TRBD1 or TRBD2 (5 bases each). Germline values: CDR1 SGHAT, CDR2 FQNNGV. The CDR3 spans 14 residues. With 2 bases removed from V and 2 bases from J, the gap between germline ends came to 10 bases. CDR3 amino acids: CASSLSGTTYEQYF. The CDR3 DNA follows: TGTGCCAGCAGCTTATCTGGGACCACCTACGAGCAGTACTTC.

This clonotype was found many times. Compared with germline, one end of the junction differs, possibly owing to a read error. J is TRBJ2-5 and V is TRBV20-1; 8 bases line up with TRBD1. Looked up from germline, CDR1 is DFQATT and CDR2 is SNEGSKA (reference sequence). The CDR3 is 13 amino acids. CDR3 residues: CSARDRGRETQYF. Written as DNA, the CDR3 is TGCAGTGCTCGAGACAGGGGCAGAGAGACCCAGTACTTC.

The CDR3 DNA follows: TGTGCCAGCAGTCCCCCCACGGCAGGGGAGGTCTACAATGAGCAGTTCTTC. Translation: CASSPPTAGEVYNEQFF. The chain recombines TRBV6-2 or TRBV6-3 with TRBJ2-1, with D tentatively TRBD1 or TRBD2 (6 bases each). The V gene's germline CDR1 is MNHEY and CDR2 SVGEGT. V was cut by 5 bases and J by 3 bases, with 20 bases left in between. This CDR3 spans 17 amino acids.

The chain links TRBV30 to TRBJ2-1, with 10 bases aligning to TRBD2. The germline CDR1 and CDR2 sequences are GTSNPN and SVGIG (reference sequence). The CDR3 loop spans 17 amino acids. The ends lost 0 bases at V and 4 bases at J; junction bases unmatched: 9. The CDR3 bases are TGTGCCTGGAGTGTACGGGGACCAGCGGGGGGGTACAATGAGCAGTTCTTC. Amino acid sequence: CAWSVRGPAGGYNEQFF.

Turning to this clonotype: This may be a read error: a much more frequent sequence differs by one nucleotide. This CDR3 fails to terminate in the conserved phenylalanine or tryptophan, so it likely reflects a read error. V usage is TRBV7-2 and J usage is TRBJ2-7; 9 bases align to TRBD2. The CDR3 loop spans 14 amino acids. With V trimmed by 5 bases and J by 3 bases, 5 bases remained unmatched. CDR1 and CDR2 (germline): SGHTA, FQGNSA. The DNA for the CDR3 is TGTGCCAGCAGCGATAGCGGGAGAGTCTACGAGCAGTACCTC. It translates to CASSDSGRVYEQYL.

At least ten counts were recorded for this clonotype. The rearrangement joins TRBV7-9 to TRBJ1-5; tentatively, D is TRBD1 (5 bases). This CDR3 is 14 amino acids long. In germline, CDR1 is SEHNR, CDR2 FQNEAQ (reference sequence). V was cut by 6 bases and J by 0 bases, with 9 bases left in between. In nucleotides, the CDR3 is TGTGCCAGCAGTCGGGACTTTAGCAATCAGCCCCAGCATTTT. Protein: CASSRDFSNQPQHF.

This clonotype was observed many times. This rearrangement joins TRBV4-1 to TRBJ1-3, with D unclear. This CDR3 is built from 14 residues. V lost 4 bases to trimming and J lost 5 bases, with 12 bases between them. Germline V CDR1 and CDR2: MGHRA, YSYEKL. CDR3 sequence (DNA): TGCGCCAGCAGCCCTTCGGGAGGGCGAAACACCATATATTTT. Protein sequence: CASSPSGGRNTIYF.

As for this clonotype: Being one base from a much bigger clone, this may be a read error. This chain joins TRBV20-1 and TRBJ2-7, with 9 bases matching TRBD2. V was clipped by 4 bases and J by 6 bases; unmatched bases: 10. CDR1 DFQATT and CDR2 SNEGSKA come from the germline V gene (reference sequence). The CDR3 consists of 14 residues. The CDR3 coding sequence is TGCAGTGCTAAGAGCGGGAGGAGGGCCTCCGAGCAGTACTTC. Its translation: CSAKSGRRASEQYF.

This chain joins TRBV14 and TRBJ1-1; D is unclear. Trimming stripped 4 bases from V and 0 bases from J, with 9 bases between. In germline, CDR1 is SGHDN, CDR2 FVKESK. This CDR3 is built from 14 residues. CDR3 loop: CASSPFNLNTEAFF. DNA for the CDR3: TGTGCCAGCAGCCCCTTCAACTTGAACACTGAAGCTTTCTTT.

The chain recombines TRBV28 with TRBJ1-2; D not certain. The CDR3 sequence is 12 residues long. Germline V CDR1 and CDR2: MDHEN, SYDVKM. V was cut by 6 bases and J by 4 bases, with 9 bases left in between. CDR3 region: CASREGFYGYTF. DNA of the CDR3: TGTGCCAGCAGAGAGGGTTTCTATGGCTACACCTTC.

A note on this clonotype: This may stem from a read error, because a much larger clone lies one nucleotide away. The chain carries TRBV20-1 and TRBJ2-5; D not resolved. Germline V CDR1 and CDR2: DFQATT, SNEGSKA (reference sequence). The CDR3 is made up of 12 amino acids. CDR3 nucleotides: TGCAGTGCTAAGGGCAGCATAGAGACCCCGTACTTC. Its protein is CSAKGSIETPYF.

This clonotype was seen only a few times. V usage is TRBV10-1 and J usage is TRBJ2-7; 7 nucleotides agree with TRBD1. After removal of 6 bases from V and 2 bases from J, the junction contained 4 bases not matched to a gene. The CDR3 extends over 13 amino acids. Germline CDR1 reads WNHNN; CDR2 reads SYGVQD (reference sequence). The CDR3 loop is CASRTDRAYEQYF. CDR3 in DNA: TGCGCCAGCAGAACTGACAGGGCCTACGAGCAGTACTTC.

V and J are TRBV24-1 and TRBJ2-1, with a tentative D call TRBD2 (6 bases). The CDR3 sequence is 16 residues long. Trimming took 7 bases from V and 4 from J, leaving 19 bases between them. Germline-derived CDR1 and CDR2 are KGHDR and SFDVKD. The CDR3 DNA sequence: TGTGCCACCAGCTTGGAAGGGGCGGGGAAATACAATGAGCAGTTCTTC. Protein: CATSLEGAGKYNEQFF.

This clonotype was recorded many times. The CDR3 reads CASSSRRRDTEQFF. The CDR3 coding sequence is TGTGCCAGCAGCTCCCGGAGGAGGGACACTGAGCAGTTCTTC. This chain links TRBV3-1 with TRBJ2-1; D is possibly TRBD1 or TRBD2 (6 bases each). There are 14 residues in the CDR3. CDR1 is LGHDT and CDR2 is YNNKEL in the germline V gene (reference sequence). Trimming took 5 bases from V and 9 from J, leaving 17 bases between them.

This clonotype was seen many times. Written as DNA, the CDR3 is TGTGCCAGCAGCGGGACAGGGGGACGCTACGAGCAGTACTTC. It yields the protein CASSGTGGRYEQYF. V is TRBV7-2 and J is TRBJ2-7; 11 positions agree with TRBD1. The CDR3 covers 14 residues. V lost 5 bases and J lost 3; bases outside the gene matches: 3. Germline lookup yields CDR1 SGHTA and CDR2 FQGNSA.

This clonotype was recorded at least ten times. The chain carries TRBV12-5 and TRBJ2-7; D is uncertain. This CDR3 has 16 amino acids. The germline V and J ends were trimmed by 1 base and 6 bases, with 19 bases remaining between them. Germline-derived CDR1 and CDR2 are LGHNT and FRNRAP. The chain's CDR3 is CASGLGAHTDPPEQYF. In nucleotides, the CDR3 is TGTGCTAGTGGTTTGGGGGCCCACACGGATCCCCCCGAGCAGTACTTC.

As regards this clonotype: This may be a read error, as it is one base from a much larger clone. V and J are TRBV20-1 and TRBJ2-3; 8 nucleotides line up with TRBD2. This CDR3 comprises 14 residues. Germline V lookup: CDR1 DFQATT, CDR2 SNEGSKA (reference sequence). Here the CDR3 DNA reads TGCAGTGCTAGCGGGGGGGGATTCACAGCTACGCAGTATTTT. This sequence encodes CSASGGGFTATQYF.

The chain couples TRBV6-2 or TRBV6-3 to TRBJ2-7, with 7 bases that match TRBD2. CDR3 length: 12 residues. Germline loops: CDR1 MNHEY, CDR2 SVGEGT. V was clipped by 6 bases and J by 6 bases; unmatched bases: 5. This chain's CDR3 is CASSPTSAEQYV. In DNA, the CDR3 is TGTGCCAGCAGCCCAACTAGCGCCGAGCAGTACGTC.

This clonotype was counted many times. The chain recombines TRBV4-3 with TRBJ2-2; TRBD1 agrees at 8 bases. Germline assignment: CDR1 LGHNA and CDR2 YSLEER. The CDR3 contains 17 residues. The ends lost 1 base at V and 4 bases at J; junction bases unmatched: 8. CDR3 coding DNA: TGCGCCAGCAGCCAAGGATCAGGGGGCCCGAGCACCGGGGAGCTGTTTTTT. Translated: CASSQGSGGPSTGELFF.

This clonotype has at least ten counts. The V and J genes are TRBV7-2 and TRBJ1-2; no clear D gene. The CDR3 length is 12 residues. V was clipped by 3 bases and J by 5 bases, with 7 bases between them. Germline V gene lookup returns CDR1 SGHTA and CDR2 FQGNSA. The CDR3 loop reads CASSFDGYGYTF. DNA for the CDR3: TGTGCCAGCAGCTTCGACGGTTATGGCTACACCTTC.

This clonotype occurred many times. The J gene is TRBJ2-1, the V gene TRBV6-5; D is unresolved. V was shortened by 0 bases and J by 7 bases, with 13 bases between the two germline ends. Germline assignment: CDR1 MNHEY and CDR2 SVGAGI. The CDR3 runs to 15 residues. The CDR3 coding sequence is TGTGCCAGCAGTTACTCTGCGCCCCCCATTAATGAGCAGTTCTTC. Protein: CASSYSAPPINEQFF.